This T cell receptor beta chain stems from a study of T cells in Graves' hyperthyroidism and ophthalmopathy. In germline, CDR1 is PRHDT, CDR2 FYEKMQ (reference sequence). There are 16 residues in the CDR3. The V and J ends lost 5 bases and 1 base, in that order; junction bases with no gene match: 10. Study results and caveats: Also found in blood were most expanded thyroid clonotypes above 0.001.

Thyroid ultrasound and orbital computed tomography, with clinical symptoms and serum thyroxine and TRAb, informed diagnoses. TCR beta CDR3 regions were amplified from RNA transcripts. First-round RT-PCR with HTBI primers amplified the TCR CDR3 region. Each CDR3 protein is one row after TCRdb ran MiXCR on the multiplex PCR reads. The sample has about 500,000 distinct CDR3 sequences; about 15% are singletons. Comment on this clonotype: Its target is unknown.

This TCR derives from a woman aged 18-29 years with Graves' hyperthyroidism. The chain is built from TRBV13 and TRBJ2-7; 8 bases agree with TRBD1. The specimen sequenced was blood. The CDR3 sequence is CASSPAGTGRSYEQYF. In DNA form, the CDR3 reads TGTGCCAGCAGCCCCGCCGGGACAGGACGGTCCTACGAGCAGTACTTC.